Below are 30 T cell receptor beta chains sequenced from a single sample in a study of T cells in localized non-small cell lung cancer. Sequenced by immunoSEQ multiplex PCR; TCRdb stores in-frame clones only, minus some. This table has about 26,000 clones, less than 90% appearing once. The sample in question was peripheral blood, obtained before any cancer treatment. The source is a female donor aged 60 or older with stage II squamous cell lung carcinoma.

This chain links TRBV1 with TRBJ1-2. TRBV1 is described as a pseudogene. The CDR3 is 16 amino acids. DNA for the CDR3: TGCACCAGCAGCCAAGGACTCCAGGGACGGAGCTATGGCTACACCTTC. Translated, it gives CTSSQGLQGRSYGYTF.

Here the CDR3 reads CASSKTEREHSNEQFF. The CDR3 bases are TGTGCCAGCAGCAAAACTGAGCGGGAGCATTCCAATGAGCAGTTCTTC. The gene calls are TRBV21-1 and TRBJ2-1; the table's D call of TRBD2 was not tested on the DNA. TRBV21-1 is a recognized pseudogene. The CDR3 spans 16 residues.

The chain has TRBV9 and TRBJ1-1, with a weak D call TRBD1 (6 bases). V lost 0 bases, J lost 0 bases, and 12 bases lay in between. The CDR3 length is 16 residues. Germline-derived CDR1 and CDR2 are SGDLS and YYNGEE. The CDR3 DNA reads TGTGCCAGCAGCGTAGCGTCAGGGGCCCTGAACACTGAAGCTTTCTTT. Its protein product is CASSVASGALNTEAFF.

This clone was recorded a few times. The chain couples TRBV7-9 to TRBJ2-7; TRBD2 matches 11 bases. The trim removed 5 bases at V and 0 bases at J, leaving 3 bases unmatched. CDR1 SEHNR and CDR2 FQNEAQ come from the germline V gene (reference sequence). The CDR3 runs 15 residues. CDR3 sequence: CASSLTSGSSYEQYF. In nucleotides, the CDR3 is TGTGCCAGCAGCCTCACTAGCGGGAGCTCCTACGAGCAGTACTTC.

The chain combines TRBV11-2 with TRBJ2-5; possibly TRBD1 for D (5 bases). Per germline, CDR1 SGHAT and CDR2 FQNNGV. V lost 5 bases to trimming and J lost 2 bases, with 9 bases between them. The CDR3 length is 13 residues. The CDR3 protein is CASSLTAQETQYF. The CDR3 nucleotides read TGTGCCAGCAGCCTGACAGCTCAAGAGACCCAGTACTTC.

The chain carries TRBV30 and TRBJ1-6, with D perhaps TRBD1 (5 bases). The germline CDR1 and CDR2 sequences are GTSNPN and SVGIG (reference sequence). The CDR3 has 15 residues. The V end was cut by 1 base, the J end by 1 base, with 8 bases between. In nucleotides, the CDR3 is TGTGCCTGGAGTGCAGGGTTTTCCTATAATTCACCCCTCCACTTT. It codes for CAWSAGFSYNSPLHF.

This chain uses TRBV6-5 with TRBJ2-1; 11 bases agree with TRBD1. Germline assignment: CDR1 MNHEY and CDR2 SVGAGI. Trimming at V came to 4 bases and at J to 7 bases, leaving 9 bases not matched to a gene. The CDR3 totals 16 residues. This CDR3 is CASSSYVGTGGNEQFF. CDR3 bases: TGTGCCAGCAGTTCATACGTCGGGACAGGGGGAAATGAGCAGTTCTTC.

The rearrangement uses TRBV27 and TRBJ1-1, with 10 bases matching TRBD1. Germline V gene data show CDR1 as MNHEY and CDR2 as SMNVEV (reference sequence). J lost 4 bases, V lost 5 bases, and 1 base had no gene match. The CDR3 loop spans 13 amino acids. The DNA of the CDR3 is TGTGCCAGCAGTCGGACAGGGGGCACTGAAGCTTTCTTT. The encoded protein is CASSRTGGTEAFF.

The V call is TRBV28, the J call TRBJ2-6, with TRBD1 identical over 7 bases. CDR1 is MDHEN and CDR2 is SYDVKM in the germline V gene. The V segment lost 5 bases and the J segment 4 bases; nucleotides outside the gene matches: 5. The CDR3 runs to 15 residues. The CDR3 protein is CASSTQGKGANVLTF. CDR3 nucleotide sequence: TGTGCCAGCAGTACACAGGGGAAGGGGGCCAACGTCCTGACTTTC.

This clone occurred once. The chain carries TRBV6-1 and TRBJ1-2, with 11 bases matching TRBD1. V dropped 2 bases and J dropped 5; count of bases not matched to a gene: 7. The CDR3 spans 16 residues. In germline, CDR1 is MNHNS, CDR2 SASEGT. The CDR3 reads CASSETSGQGAYGYTF. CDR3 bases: TGTGCCAGCAGTGAAACTTCCGGACAGGGGGCATATGGCTACACCTTC.

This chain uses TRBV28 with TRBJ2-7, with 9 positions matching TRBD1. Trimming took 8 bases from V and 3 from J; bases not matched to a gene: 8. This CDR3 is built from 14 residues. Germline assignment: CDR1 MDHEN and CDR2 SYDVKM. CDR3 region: CASGTGGDNYEQYF. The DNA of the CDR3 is TGTGCCAGCGGAACAGGGGGCGACAACTACGAGCAGTACTTC.

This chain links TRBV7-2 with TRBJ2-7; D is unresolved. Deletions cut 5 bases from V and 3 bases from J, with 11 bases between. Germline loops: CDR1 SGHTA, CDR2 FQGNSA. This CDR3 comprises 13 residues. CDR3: CASSVGSGYEQYF. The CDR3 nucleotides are TGTGCCAGCAGCGTGGGCTCGGGCTACGAGCAGTACTTC.

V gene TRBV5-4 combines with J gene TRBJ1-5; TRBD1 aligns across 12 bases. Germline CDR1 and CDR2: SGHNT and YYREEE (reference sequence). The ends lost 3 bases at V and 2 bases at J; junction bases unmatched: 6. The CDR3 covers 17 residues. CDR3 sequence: CASSSGTGGLGNQPQHF. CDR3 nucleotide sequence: TGTGCCAGCAGCTCCGGGACAGGGGGCCTGGGCAATCAGCCCCAGCATTTT.

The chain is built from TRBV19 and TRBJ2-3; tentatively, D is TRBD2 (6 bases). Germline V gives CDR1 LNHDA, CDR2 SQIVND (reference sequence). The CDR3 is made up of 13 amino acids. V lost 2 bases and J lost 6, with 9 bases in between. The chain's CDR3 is CASSIRGGDTQYF. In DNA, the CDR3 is TGTGCCAGTAGTATAAGAGGAGGGGATACGCAGTATTTT.

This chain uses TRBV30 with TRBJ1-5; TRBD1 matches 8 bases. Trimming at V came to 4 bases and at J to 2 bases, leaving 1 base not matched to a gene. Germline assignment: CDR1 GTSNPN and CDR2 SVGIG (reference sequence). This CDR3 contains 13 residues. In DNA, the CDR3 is TGTGCCTGGAACAGGGGGGGCAATCAGCCCCAGCATTTT. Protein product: CAWNRGGNQPQHF.

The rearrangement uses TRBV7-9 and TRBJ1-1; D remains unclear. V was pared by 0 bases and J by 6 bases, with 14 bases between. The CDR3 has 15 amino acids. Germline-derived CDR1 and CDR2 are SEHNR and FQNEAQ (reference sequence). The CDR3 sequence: CASSLASLEVAEAFF. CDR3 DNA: TGTGCCAGCAGCTTAGCCAGCCTGGAGGTAGCTGAAGCTTTCTTT.

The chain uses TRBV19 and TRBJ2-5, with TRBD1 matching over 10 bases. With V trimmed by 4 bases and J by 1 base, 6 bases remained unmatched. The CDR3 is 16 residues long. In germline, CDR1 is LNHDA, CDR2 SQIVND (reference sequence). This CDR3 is CASSSRDRGAQETQYF. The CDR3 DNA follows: TGTGCCAGTAGTAGCCGGGACAGGGGCGCCCAAGAGACCCAGTACTTC.

CDR3 protein: CASSDGGLNTEAFF. The CDR3 DNA is TGTGCCAGCAGTGACGGGGGTTTGAACACTGAAGCTTTCTTT. The gene calls are TRBV2 and TRBJ1-1, with D perhaps TRBD1 (5 bases). Germline assignment: CDR1 SNHLY and CDR2 FYNNEI. The length of the CDR3 is 14 residues. V gave up 3 bases and J gave up 0 bases, with 8 bases separating them.

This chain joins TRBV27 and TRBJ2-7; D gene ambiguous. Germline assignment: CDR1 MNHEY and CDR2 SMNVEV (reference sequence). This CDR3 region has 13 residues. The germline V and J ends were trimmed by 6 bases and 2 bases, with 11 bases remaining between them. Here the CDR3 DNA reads TGTGCCAGCAGGCTCCGAGAGGCCTACGAGCAGTACTTC. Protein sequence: CASRLREAYEQYF.

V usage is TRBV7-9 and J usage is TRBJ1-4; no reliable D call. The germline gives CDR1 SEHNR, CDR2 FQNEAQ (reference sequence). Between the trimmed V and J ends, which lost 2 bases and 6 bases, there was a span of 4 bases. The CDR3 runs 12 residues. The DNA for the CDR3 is TGTGCCAGCAGCTTAAAGGATGAAAAACTGTTTTTT. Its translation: CASSLKDEKLFF.

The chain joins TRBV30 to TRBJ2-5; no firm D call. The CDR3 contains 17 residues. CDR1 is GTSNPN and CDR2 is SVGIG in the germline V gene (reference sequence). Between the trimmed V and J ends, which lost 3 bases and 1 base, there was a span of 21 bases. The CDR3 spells CAWSTSSGPEVQETQYF. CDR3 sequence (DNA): TGTGCCTGGAGCACCTCGTCCGGGCCAGAAGTCCAAGAGACCCAGTACTTC. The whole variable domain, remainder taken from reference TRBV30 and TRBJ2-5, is SQTIHQWPATLVQPVGSPLSLECTVEGTSNPNLYWYRQAAGRGLQLLFYSVGIGQISSEVPQNLSASRPQDRQFILSSKKLLLSDSGFYLCAWSTSSGPEVQETQYFGPGTRLLVL.

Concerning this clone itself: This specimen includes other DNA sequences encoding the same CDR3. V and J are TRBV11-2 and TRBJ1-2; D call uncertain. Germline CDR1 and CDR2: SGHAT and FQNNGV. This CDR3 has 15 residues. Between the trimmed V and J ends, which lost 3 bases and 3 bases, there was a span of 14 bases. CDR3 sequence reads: CASSFNTGVDYGYTF. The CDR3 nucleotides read TGTGCCAGCAGCTTCAACACCGGGGTCGACTATGGCTACACCTTC.

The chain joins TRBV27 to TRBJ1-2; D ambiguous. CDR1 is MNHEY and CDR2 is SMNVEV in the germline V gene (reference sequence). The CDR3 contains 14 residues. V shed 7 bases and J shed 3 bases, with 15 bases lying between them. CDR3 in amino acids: CASIWGGYYYGYTF. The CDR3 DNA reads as TGTGCCAGCATTTGGGGAGGGTATTACTATGGCTACACCTTC.

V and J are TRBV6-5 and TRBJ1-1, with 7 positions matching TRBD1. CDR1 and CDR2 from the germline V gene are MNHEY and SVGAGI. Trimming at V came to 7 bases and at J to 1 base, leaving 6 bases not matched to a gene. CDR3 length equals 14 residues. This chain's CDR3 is CASTGAGGNTEAFF. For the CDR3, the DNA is TGTGCCAGCACGGGGGCAGGGGGGAACACTGAAGCTTTCTTT.

The CDR3 reads CASSDRGRAGEGEQFF. The CDR3 DNA follows: TGCGCCAGCAGCGACAGGGGGAGAGCGGGAGAAGGGGAGCAGTTCTTC. This chain links TRBV5-1 with TRBJ2-1, with D perhaps TRBD1 (9 bases). With 4 bases removed from V and 10 bases from J, the gap between germline ends came to 24 bases. CDR1 and CDR2 from the germline V gene are SGHRS and YFSETQ. The CDR3 contains 16 residues.

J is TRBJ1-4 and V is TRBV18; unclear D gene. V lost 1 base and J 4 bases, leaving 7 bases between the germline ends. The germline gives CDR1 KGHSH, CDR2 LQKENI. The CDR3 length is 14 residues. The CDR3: CASSPQPDNEKLFF. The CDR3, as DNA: TGTGCCAGCTCACCACAGCCTGATAATGAAAAACTGTTTTTT.

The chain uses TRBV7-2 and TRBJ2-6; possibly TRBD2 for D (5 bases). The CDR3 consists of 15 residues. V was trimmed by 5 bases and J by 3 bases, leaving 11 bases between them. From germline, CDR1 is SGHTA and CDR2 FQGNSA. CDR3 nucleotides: TGTGCCAGCAGCCCGAGGAGGAGTGGGGCCAACGTCCTGACTTTC. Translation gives CASSPRRSGANVLTF.

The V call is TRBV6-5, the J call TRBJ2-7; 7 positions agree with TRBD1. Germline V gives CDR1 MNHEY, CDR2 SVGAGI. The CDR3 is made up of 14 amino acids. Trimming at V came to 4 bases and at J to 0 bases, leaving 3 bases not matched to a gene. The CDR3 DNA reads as TGTGCCAGCAGTTGGGACAGATCCTCCTACGAGCAGTACTTC. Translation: CASSWDRSSYEQYF.

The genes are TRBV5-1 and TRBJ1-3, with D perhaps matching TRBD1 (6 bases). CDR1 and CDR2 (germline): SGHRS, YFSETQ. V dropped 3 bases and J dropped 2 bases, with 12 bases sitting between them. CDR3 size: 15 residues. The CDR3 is CASSSQGSAGNTIYF. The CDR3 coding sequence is TGCGCCAGCAGCTCTCAGGGGAGCGCTGGAAACACCATATATTTT. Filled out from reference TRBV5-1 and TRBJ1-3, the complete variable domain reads KAGVTQTPRYLIKTRGQQVTLSCSPISGHRSVSWYQQTPGQGLQFLFEYFSETQRNKGNFPGRFSGRQFSNSRSEMNVSTLELGDSALYLCASSSQGSAGNTIYFGEGSWLTVV.

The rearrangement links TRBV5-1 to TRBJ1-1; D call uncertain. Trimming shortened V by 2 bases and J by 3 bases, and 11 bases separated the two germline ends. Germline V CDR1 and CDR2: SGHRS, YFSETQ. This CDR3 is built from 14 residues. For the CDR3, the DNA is TGCGCCAGCAGCTTCGGACTCGTGGACACTGAAGCTTTCTTT. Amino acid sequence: CASSFGLVDTEAFF. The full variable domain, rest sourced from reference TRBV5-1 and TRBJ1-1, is KAGVTQTPRYLIKTRGQQVTLSCSPISGHRSVSWYQQTPGQGLQFLFEYFSETQRNKGNFPGRFSGRQFSNSRSEMNVSTLELGDSALYLCASSFGLVDTEAFFGQGTRLTVV.